The clone carrying this T cell receptor (beta chain) was observed a handful of times. Its target is not known. The sample comes from a study of CD8 T cells in ankylosing spondylitis. The study, taken as a whole, reports: Disease-linked clones displayed a CD8+ phenotype and appeared relatively rarely in peripheral blood. There were earlier reports of some motif variants in reactive arthritis synovial fluid and blood. Significant enrichment of disease-linked clones was reported in matched ankylosing spondylitis synovial fluid. Among TCR beta sequences, a motif of under ten highly homologous variants appeared characteristic of ankylosing spondylitis blood.

Libraries for TCR beta were made by quantitative 5'-RACE with molecular barcodes. TCRdb re-derived calls from the 5' RACE reads in MiXCR, one entry per CDR3 protein. The top ten hold under 0.6% of the sample, which has 750,000 to 850,000 distinct CDR3 sequences, 10% to 15% seen once. Germline values: CDR1 SGHDT, CDR2 YYEEEE. Between the trimmed V and J ends, which lost 2 bases and 7 bases, there was a span of 15 bases. This CDR3 has 14 amino acids. The clonotype comes from a male donor with ankylosing spondylitis. J is TRBJ1-1 and V is TRBV5-6; D unresolved. Sequencing input: blood, either unsorted or a sorted T cell fraction (not recorded which). Here the CDR3 DNA reads TGTGCCAGCAGCTTAAGGGCATATGGGATTGAAGCTTTCTTT. Protein product: CASSLRAYGIEAFF.